This passage covers 10 T cell receptor beta chains from one sample sequenced in a study of control samples from healthy donors and cancer patients. Here immunoSEQ multiplex PCR was the method, and the copy in TCRdb shows in-frame clones only, minus some. The table includes approximately 30,000 clones, approximately 95% detected once. Sequences were obtained from blood. The receptors were gathered from a man in his 60s in good health.

This chain links TRBV19 with TRBJ2-6; 9 nucleotides match TRBD1. The CDR3 covers 19 residues. Germline loops: CDR1 LNHDA, CDR2 SQIVND (reference sequence). The ends lost 6 bases at V and 5 bases at J; junction bases unmatched: 17. CDR3 residues: CASSPKPGQGGYRANVLTF. In nucleotides, the CDR3 is TGTGCCAGTAGCCCAAAACCGGGACAGGGCGGGTATAGGGCCAACGTCCTGACTTTC.

The chain recombines TRBV19 with TRBJ1-2; 8 bases agree with TRBD1. The V gene's germline CDR1 is LNHDA and CDR2 SQIVND (reference sequence). This CDR3 is 13 amino acids long. V gave up 6 bases and J gave up 10 bases; unmatched junction bases: 10. The CDR3 sequence: CASRGDRSNHYTF. DNA of the CDR3: TGTGCCAGTAGAGGGGACAGGTCAAACCACTACACCTTC.

The chain couples TRBV27 to TRBJ2-7; tentative D call: TRBD1 (6 bases). The CDR3 length is 13 residues. V was cut by 7 bases and J by 5 bases, with 15 bases left in between. The germline V gene encodes CDR1 MNHEY and CDR2 SMNVEV (reference sequence). CDR3 in amino acids: CASKHRDFHEQYF. In DNA form, the CDR3 reads TGTGCCAGCAAACACAGGGATTTCCACGAGCAGTACTTC.

The chain carries TRBV18 and TRBJ1-4; D is possibly TRBD1 (5 bases). The germline V gene has CDR1 KGHSH and CDR2 LQKENI. The CDR3 runs 15 residues. Trimming stripped 3 bases from V and 8 bases from J, with 16 bases between. The CDR3 DNA reads as TGTGCCAGCTCACCGTGGGACCTTGATAGGGAAAAACTGTTTTTT. Its translation: CASSPWDLDREKLFF. The full variable domain, its missing parts supplied by reference TRBV18 and TRBJ1-4, is NAGVMQNPRHLVRRRGQEARLRCSPMKGHSHVYWYRQLPEEGLKFMVYLQKENIIDESGMPKERFSAEFPKEGPSILRIQQVVRGDSAAYFCASSPWDLDREKLFFGSGTQLSVL.

The table lists this clone with a count of one. This rearrangement joins TRBV19 to TRBJ1-5; D uncertain. V was clipped by 3 bases and J by 7 bases, with 10 bases between them. The V gene's germline CDR1 is LNHDA and CDR2 SQIVND (reference sequence). The CDR3 covers 13 residues. The CDR3 coding sequence is TGTGCCAGTAGTATCACCCCCTCCCAGCCCCAGCATTTT. Translating it yields CASSITPSQPQHF. The full variable domain, in which reference TRBV19 and TRBJ1-5 provide the parts outside the CDR3, is DGGITQSPKYLFRKEGQNVTLSCEQNLNHDAMYWYRQDPGQGLRLIYYSQIVNDFQKGDIAEGYSVSREKKESFPLTVTSAQKNPTAFYLCASSITPSQPQHFGDGTRLSIL.

V usage is TRBV7-2 and J usage is TRBJ2-7; maybe TRBD1 (6 bases). Trimming stripped 5 bases from V and 0 bases from J, with 11 bases between. The germline CDR1 and CDR2 sequences are SGHTA and FQGNSA. The CDR3 length is 14 residues. The CDR3 sequence: CASSPPTGSYEQYF. CDR3 sequence (DNA): TGTGCCAGCAGCCCGCCGACAGGCTCCTACGAGCAGTACTTC.

This chain joins TRBV10-2 and TRBJ2-3; 12 positions match TRBD2. The V gene end was trimmed by 4 bases and the J gene end by 6 bases; junction bases not matched to a gene: 8. The CDR3 has 16 residues. CDR1 WSHSY and CDR2 SAAADI come from the germline V gene. As DNA, the CDR3 is TGCGCCAGCAGTGTGCTAGCGGGGGGGCCGTTGGATACGCAGTATTTT. Its protein product is CASSVLAGGPLDTQYF.

This clone has only one observation. The chain uses TRBV16 and TRBJ1-5; D possibly corresponds to TRBD1 (6 bases). The V gene lost 0 bases and the J gene lost 6 bases, with 12 bases spanning the gap. This CDR3 spans 15 amino acids. Germline CDR1 is KGHSY and CDR2 is FQNENV. CDR3 sequence: CASSQSGGIPQPQHF. The CDR3 DNA is TGTGCCAGCAGCCAATCAGGGGGGATCCCTCAGCCCCAGCATTTT.

The rearrangement uses TRBV2 and TRBJ1-4; unclear D gene. CDR1 is SNHLY, CDR2 FYNNEI, per germline. This CDR3 has 14 amino acids. The germline V and J ends were trimmed by 6 bases and 5 bases, with 13 bases remaining between them. The DNA of the CDR3 is TGTGCCAGCAGCGTGGGTCCCTTGAATGAAAAACTGTTTTTT. This translates into CASSVGPLNEKLFF. Drawing the rest from reference TRBV2 and TRBJ1-4, the complete variable domain is EPEVTQTPSHQVTQMGQEVILRCVPISNHLYFYWYRQILGQKVEFLVSFYNNEISEKSEIFDDQFSVERPDGSNFTLKIRSTKLEDSAMYFCASSVGPLNEKLFFGSGTQLSVL.

This clone was seen only once. V is TRBV19 and J is TRBJ2-7, with TRBD1 identical over 7 bases. The trim removed 5 bases at V and 0 bases at J, leaving 4 bases unmatched. There are 14 residues in the CDR3. The germline V gene encodes CDR1 LNHDA and CDR2 SQIVND (reference sequence). CDR3 residues: CASSGDRASYEQYF. The CDR3 region has the DNA TGTGCCAGTAGTGGAGACAGGGCCTCCTACGAGCAGTACTTC.